The 3 T cell receptor beta chains in this list originate from one sample, sequenced in a study of blood T cell repertoires in COVID-19. Measured with immunoSEQ multiplex PCR; TCRdb has only the in-frame clones, and not every one. The sample has around 240,000 clones, around 84% seen once. Material for sequencing was peripheral blood. The source is a man aged 35-49 years with acute or convalescent COVID-19.

This sequence joins TRBV28 and TRBJ1-4, with TRBD1 matching over 8 bases. This CDR3 spans 14 amino acids. CDR1 MDHEN and CDR2 SYDVKM come from the germline V gene. The ends lost 9 bases at V and 7 bases at J; junction bases unmatched: 10. The CDR3 nucleotides are TGTGCCAGTAGGCGGCAGGGGGCTGCTGAAAAACTGTTTTTT. Translation: CASRRQGAAEKLFF.

V and J are TRBV5-6 and TRBJ2-7; TRBD1 might be the D (6 bases). This CDR3 contains 13 residues. V lost 6 bases and J lost 0, with 10 bases in between. From germline, CDR1 is SGHDT and CDR2 YYEEEE. CDR3 bases: TGTGCCAGCAACGACAGGAACTCCTACGAGCAGTACTTC. This codes for CASNDRNSYEQYF. Variable domain in full (rest from reference TRBV5-6 and TRBJ2-7): DAGVTQSPTHLIKTRGQQVTLRCSPKSGHDTVSWYQQALGQGPQFIFQYYEEEERQRGNFPDRFSGHQFPNYSSELNVNALLLGDSALYLCASNDRNSYEQYFGPGTRLTVT.

The V and J genes are TRBV7-2 and TRBJ2-1; no clear D. Between the trimmed V and J ends, which lost 5 bases and 2 bases, there was a span of 7 bases. The V gene's germline CDR1 is SGHTA and CDR2 FQGNSA. The CDR3 contains 13 residues. This CDR3 is CASSTAPYNEQFF. CDR3 bases: TGTGCCAGCAGCACAGCCCCCTACAATGAGCAGTTCTTC.